This T cell receptor beta chain was found in a study of post-analysis software for immune sequencing data. Study-wide findings and caveats: Comparison of patients with controls showed 4 to 6 TRBV segments more frequent in patients, TRBV5-6, TRBV5-1 and TRBV20-1 among them.

Unique-molecular-identifier-tagged TCR beta cDNA libraries were used. TCRdb independently ran MiXCR on the PCR reads; one entry per CDR3 protein. Of more than 450,000 distinct CDR3 sequences detected, roughly 34% appear once; the ten largest clones hold 6%. Germline CDR1 is MNHEY and CDR2 is SMNVEV (reference sequence). Losses at the gene ends were 4 bases for V and 9 bases for J; bases not matched to a gene: 3. This CDR3 region has 12 residues. Points on this clonotype: Its antigen is currently unknown.

The sequence was obtained from a girl aged 2-17 years with multiple sclerosis. The sequenced sample consisted of blood. This chain joins TRBV27 and TRBJ2-5; 9 bases are shared with TRBD1. The CDR3 loop reads CASSSDRGAQYF. CDR3 nucleotides: TGTGCCAGCAGTTCGGACAGGGGTGCCCAGTACTTC.